This TCR beta chain was identified during a study of blood T cell repertoires in COVID-19. Study background: Specimens from acute and convalescent COVID-19 originated in the United States, Italy and Spain. Nucleic acid was either cDNA or gDNA, and it came from T cells, B-cell-depleted T cells, or PBMCs.

The CDR3 totals 16 residues. Germline V gene lookup returns CDR1 MDHEN and CDR2 SYDVKM. The V and J ends lost 5 bases and 4 bases, in that order; junction bases with no gene match: 10. In the authors' workflow: Using reference gene primer amplification, nucleated cell counts were estimated. Only in-frame clones appear in the TCRdb table, and some are missing; sequencing was by immunoSEQ multiplex PCR. V and J calls and clone size come straight from that table; D and trimming were deduced from the DNA. Of about 140,000 clones detected, roughly 90% appear once; the ten largest clones hold roughly 1.9%.

The TCR comes from a man in his 70s with acute or convalescent COVID-19. This sequence joins TRBV28 and TRBJ2-3; TRBD2 aligns across 9 bases. Specimen: peripheral blood. CDR3 sequence: CASSPPYIAGADTQYF. In DNA, the CDR3 is TGTGCCAGCAGTCCCCCTTATATAGCGGGAGCAGATACGCAGTATTTT.